The subject of this entry is one TCR beta chain. The specificity of this receptor is unknown. No qualities accompany the bases; no much larger clone lies one base away. The sample is drawn from a study of blood T cell repertoires in COVID-19 (dated by TCRdb to about 2020). Background for the entire study: The collaborator samples originated in the United States, Italy and Spain and spanned the acute and convalescent phases of COVID-19. Samples came from the ongoing ImmuneRACE study (first 160 participants) plus 1,254 subjects from 6 global collaborators. The repertoires were released in a freely available public database intended as a resource for research on the immune response to SARS-CoV-2. Deeply sampled blood TCRbeta repertoires from subjects exposed to, actively infected with, or recovered from COVID-19 were included in the dataset. Where HLA class I and class II types were available, the types were taken from metadata supplied by the sample provider, not from assay-based typing. Nearly every sample came with metadata listing a de-identified subject ID, COVID-19 status, age in years and sex. The prospective study material was composed of cDNA or gDNA derived from T cells, B-cell-depleted T cells, or PBMCs. Overall results and qualifications from the work: The quantity of clinical and demographic metadata differed by source and by participant and was supplied without curation.

Collaborating institutions collected whole blood in K2EDTA tubes following their own protocols. For TCRbeta analysis, collaborator samples were shipped as frozen whole blood, as isolated PBMCs, or as DNA extracted from either sample type. TCRbeta CDR3 regions were amplified from genomic DNA using the immunoSEQ Assay, a bias-controlled multiplex PCR. Per the authors' processing: Within the assay, amplification of reference gene primers was used to estimate how many nucleated cells each sample contained. Sequence reads were collapsed and filtered to measure the absolute abundance of every unique TCRbeta CDR3 rearrangement. For each sample, productive Simpson clonality was calculated as the square root of Simpson's diversity index across productive rearrangements. TCRdb took over this immuneACCESS table, retaining in-frame rearrangements with V and J assigned. Such tables are incomplete; in checked studies, under half of the missing clones stem from an unresolved V gene, and the remainder is unexplained. V, J and clone size are taken as reported in that table, and D and trimming were inferred from the DNA itself. This sample holds about 89,000 clones; roughly 95% were observed only once. Roughly 4.7% of the sample rests with the top ten.

Counted from cysteine to phenylalanine, this CDR3 has 15 amino acids. This entry keeps only the CDR3 DNA: 45 bases, framed from base 1. Deletion took 5 bases off V and 1 base off J, with a span of 15 bases between the germline ends. CDR1 and CDR2, looked up from the germline V gene (reference sequence), are SGHNT and YYREEE. Recombination linked TRBV5-4 to TRBJ1-2; a weak D assignment points to TRBD1 (5 bases agree). The sequence came from a human donor with active COVID-19. The donor label of this sample is uncertain. The sequencing input was peripheral blood. The CDR3 amino acid sequence is: CASRDQGVYNYGYTF. The sequenced DNA is TGTGCCAGCAGGGATCAAGGGGTCTATAACTATGGCTACACCTTC.